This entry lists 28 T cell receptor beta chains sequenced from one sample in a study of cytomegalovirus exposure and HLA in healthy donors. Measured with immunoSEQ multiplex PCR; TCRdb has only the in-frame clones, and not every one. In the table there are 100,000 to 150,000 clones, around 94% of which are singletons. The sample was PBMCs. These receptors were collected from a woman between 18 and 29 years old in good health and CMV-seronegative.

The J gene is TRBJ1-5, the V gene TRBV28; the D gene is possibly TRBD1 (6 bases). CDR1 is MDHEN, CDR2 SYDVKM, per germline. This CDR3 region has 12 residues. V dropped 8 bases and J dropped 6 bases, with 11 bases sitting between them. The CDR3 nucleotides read TGTGCCAGCCTGGGGGACACTCAGCCCCAGCATTTT. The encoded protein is CASLGDTQPQHF.

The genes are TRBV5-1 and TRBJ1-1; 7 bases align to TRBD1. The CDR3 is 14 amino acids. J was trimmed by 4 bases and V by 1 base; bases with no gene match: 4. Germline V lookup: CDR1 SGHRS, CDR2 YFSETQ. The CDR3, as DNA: TGCGCCAGCAGCTTGCAGGGGGAATTCACTGAAGCTTTCTTT. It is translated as CASSLQGEFTEAFF. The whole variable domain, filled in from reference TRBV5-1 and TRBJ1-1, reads KAGVTQTPRYLIKTRGQQVTLSCSPISGHRSVSWYQQTPGQGLQFLFEYFSETQRNKGNFPGRFSGRQFSNSRSEMNVSTLELGDSALYLCASSLQGEFTEAFFGQGTRLTVV.

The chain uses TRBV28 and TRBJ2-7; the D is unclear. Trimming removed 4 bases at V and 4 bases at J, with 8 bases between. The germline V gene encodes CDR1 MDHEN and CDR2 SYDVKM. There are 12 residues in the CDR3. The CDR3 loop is CASSYETYEQYF. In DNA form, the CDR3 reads TGTGCCAGCAGTTACGAGACTTACGAGCAGTACTTC.

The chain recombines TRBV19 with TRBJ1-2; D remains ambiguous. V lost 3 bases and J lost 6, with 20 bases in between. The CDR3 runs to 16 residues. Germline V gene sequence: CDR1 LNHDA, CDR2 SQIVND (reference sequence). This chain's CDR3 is CASSMRRGPGGNGYTF. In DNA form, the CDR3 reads TGTGCCAGTAGTATGAGGAGAGGCCCCGGAGGGAATGGCTACACCTTC.

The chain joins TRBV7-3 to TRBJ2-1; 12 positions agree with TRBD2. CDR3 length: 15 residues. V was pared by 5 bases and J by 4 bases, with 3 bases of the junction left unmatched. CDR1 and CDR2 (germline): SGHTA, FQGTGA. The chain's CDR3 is CASSPTSGGYNEQFF. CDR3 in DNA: TGTGCCAGCAGCCCGACTAGCGGGGGTTACAATGAGCAGTTCTTC.

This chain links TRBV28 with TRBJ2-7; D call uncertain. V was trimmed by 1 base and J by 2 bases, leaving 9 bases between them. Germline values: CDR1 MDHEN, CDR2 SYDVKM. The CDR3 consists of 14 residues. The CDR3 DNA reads TGTGCCAGCAGTTTATCCCCACAAACCTACGAGCAGTACTTC. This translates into CASSLSPQTYEQYF. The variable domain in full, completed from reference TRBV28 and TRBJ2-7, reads DVKVTQSSRYLVKRTGEKVFLECVQDMDHENMFWYRQDPGLGLRLIYFSYDVKMKEKGDIPEGYSVSREKKERFSLILESASTNQTSMYLCASSLSPQTYEQYFGPGTRLTVT.

The CDR3 is CASPSDSWGVGVNVNGYTF. CDR3 nucleotides: TGTGCCAGCCCCTCAGATTCGTGGGGGGTCGGGGTGAATGTGAATGGCTACACCTTC. J is TRBJ1-2 and V is TRBV2; possible D gene TRBD1, 5 bases. This CDR3 region has 19 residues. Trimming left V 8 bases short and J 6 bases short, with 34 bases between. In germline, CDR1 is SNHLY, CDR2 FYNNEI.

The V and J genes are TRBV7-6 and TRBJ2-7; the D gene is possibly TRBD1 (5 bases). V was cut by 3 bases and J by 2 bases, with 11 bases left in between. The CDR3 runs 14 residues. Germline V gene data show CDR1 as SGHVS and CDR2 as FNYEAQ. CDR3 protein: CASSFQQDTYEQYF. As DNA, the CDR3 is TGTGCCAGCAGCTTTCAACAGGATACCTACGAGCAGTACTTC. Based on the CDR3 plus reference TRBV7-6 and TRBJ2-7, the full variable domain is GAGVSQSPRYKVTKRGQDVALRCDPISGHVSLYWYRQALGQGPEFLTYFNYEAQQDKSGLPNDRFSAERPEGSISTLTIQRTEQRDSAMYRCASSFQQDTYEQYFGPGTRLTVT.

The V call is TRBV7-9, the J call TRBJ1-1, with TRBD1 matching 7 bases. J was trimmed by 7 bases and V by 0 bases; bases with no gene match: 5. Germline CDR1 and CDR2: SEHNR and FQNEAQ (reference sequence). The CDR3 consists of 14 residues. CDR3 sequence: CASSLAGTASEAFF. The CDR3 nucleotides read TGTGCCAGCAGCTTAGCAGGGACAGCGAGTGAAGCTTTCTTT.

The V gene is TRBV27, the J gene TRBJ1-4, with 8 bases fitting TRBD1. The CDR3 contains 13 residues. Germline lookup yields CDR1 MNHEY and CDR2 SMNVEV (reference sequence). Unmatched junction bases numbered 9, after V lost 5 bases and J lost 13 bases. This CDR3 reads CASSPGTGGGLFF. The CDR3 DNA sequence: TGTGCCAGCAGTCCGGGGACAGGCGGGGGACTGTTTTTT.

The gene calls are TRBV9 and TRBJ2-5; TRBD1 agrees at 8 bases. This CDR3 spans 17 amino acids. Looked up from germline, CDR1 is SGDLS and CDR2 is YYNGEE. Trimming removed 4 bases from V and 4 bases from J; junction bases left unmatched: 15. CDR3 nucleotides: TGTGCCAGCAGCCTTTGGACAGGGTTGGCAATAGGAGAGACCCAGTACTTC. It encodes CASSLWTGLAIGETQYF.

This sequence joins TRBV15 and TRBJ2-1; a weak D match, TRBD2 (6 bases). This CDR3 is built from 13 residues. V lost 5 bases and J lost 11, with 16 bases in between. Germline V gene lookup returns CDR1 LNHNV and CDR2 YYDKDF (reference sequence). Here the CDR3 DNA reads TGTGCCACCAGCGGGGACTGGAGGGGCCAGCAGTTCTTC. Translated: CATSGDWRGQQFF.

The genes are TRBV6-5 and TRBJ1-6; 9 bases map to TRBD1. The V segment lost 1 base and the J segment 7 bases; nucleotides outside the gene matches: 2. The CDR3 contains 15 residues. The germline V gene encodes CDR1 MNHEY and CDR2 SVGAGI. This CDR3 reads CASSYYGTGNSPLHF. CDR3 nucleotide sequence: TGTGCCAGCAGTTACTATGGGACAGGGAATTCACCCCTCCACTTT.

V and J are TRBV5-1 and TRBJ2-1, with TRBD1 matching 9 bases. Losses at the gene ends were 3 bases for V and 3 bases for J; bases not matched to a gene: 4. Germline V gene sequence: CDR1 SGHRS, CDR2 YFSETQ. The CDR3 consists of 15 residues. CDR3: CASSSGTGSYNEQFF. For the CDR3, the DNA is TGCGCCAGCAGCTCGGGGACAGGGAGCTACAATGAGCAGTTCTTC.

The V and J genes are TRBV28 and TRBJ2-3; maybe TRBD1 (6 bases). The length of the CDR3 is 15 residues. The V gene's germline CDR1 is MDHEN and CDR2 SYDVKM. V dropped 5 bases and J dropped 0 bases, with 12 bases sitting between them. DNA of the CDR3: TGTGCCAGCAGTACGACAGGCGCTAGCACAGATACGCAGTATTTT. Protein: CASSTTGASTDTQYF. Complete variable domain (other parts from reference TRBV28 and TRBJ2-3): DVKVTQSSRYLVKRTGEKVFLECVQDMDHENMFWYRQDPGLGLRLIYFSYDVKMKEKGDIPEGYSVSREKKERFSLILESASTNQTSMYLCASSTTGASTDTQYFGPGTRLTVL.

CDR3 nucleotides: TGTGCCAGCAGTGCCGGGACTAGGGCCTACAATGAGCAGTTCTTC. Translation: CASSAGTRAYNEQFF. The gene calls are TRBV2 and TRBJ2-1, with TRBD2 matching over 8 bases. The CDR3 spans 15 residues. J gave up 2 bases and V 4 bases, and 4 bases lay outside the gene matches. Germline values: CDR1 SNHLY, CDR2 FYNNEI.

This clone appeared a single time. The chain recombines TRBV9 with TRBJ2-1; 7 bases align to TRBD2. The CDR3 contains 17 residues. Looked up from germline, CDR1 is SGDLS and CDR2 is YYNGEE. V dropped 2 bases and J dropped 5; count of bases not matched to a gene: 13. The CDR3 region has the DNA TGTGCCAGCAGCGTGGGACCCGGGACTACGGGCAACAATGAGCAGTTCTTC. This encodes CASSVGPGTTGNNEQFF. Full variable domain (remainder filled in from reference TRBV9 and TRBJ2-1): DSGVTQTPKHLITATGQRVTLRCSPRSGDLSVYWYQQSLDQGLQFLIQYYNGEERAKGNILERFSAQQFPDLHSELNLSSLELGDSALYFCASSVGPGTTGNNEQFFGPGTRLTVL.

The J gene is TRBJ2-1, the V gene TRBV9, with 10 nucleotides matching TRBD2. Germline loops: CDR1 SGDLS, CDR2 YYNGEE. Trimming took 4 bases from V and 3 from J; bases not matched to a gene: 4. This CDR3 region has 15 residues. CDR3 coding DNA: TGTGCCAGCAGCTTTCGGACTAGCGGCTACAATGAGCAGTTCTTC. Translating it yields CASSFRTSGYNEQFF.

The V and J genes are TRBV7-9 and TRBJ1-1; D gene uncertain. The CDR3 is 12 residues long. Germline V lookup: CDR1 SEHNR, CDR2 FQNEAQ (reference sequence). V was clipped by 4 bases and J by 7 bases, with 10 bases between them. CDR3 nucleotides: TGTGCCAGCAGCTACGGCGGGTTTGAAGCTTTCTTT. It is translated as CASSYGGFEAFF.

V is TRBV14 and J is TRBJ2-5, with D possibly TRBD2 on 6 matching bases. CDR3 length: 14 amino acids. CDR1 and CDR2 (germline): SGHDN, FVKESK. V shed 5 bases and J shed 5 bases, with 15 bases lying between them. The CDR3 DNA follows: TGTGCCAGCAGCAAGGGAGGAAGGGAGGAGACCCAGTACTTC. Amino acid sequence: CASSKGGREETQYF.

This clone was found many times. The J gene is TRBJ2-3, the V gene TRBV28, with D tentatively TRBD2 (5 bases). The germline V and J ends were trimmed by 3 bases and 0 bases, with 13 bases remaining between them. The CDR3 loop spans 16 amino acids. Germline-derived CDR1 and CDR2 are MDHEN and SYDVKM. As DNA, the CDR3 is TGTGCCAGCAGTTTTCCACGGGGATCTAGCACAGATACGCAGTATTTT. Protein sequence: CASSFPRGSSTDTQYF.

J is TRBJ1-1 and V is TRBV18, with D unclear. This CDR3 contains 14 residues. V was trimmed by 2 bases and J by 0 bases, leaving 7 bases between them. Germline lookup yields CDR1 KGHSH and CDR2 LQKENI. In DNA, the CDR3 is TGTGCCAGCTCACCAACAGACATGAACACTGAAGCTTTCTTT. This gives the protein CASSPTDMNTEAFF.

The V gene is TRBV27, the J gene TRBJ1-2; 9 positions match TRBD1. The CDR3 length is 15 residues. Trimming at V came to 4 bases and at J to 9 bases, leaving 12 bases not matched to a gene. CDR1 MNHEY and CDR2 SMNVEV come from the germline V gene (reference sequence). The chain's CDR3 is CASSSPGQGLERYTF. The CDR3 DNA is TGTGCCAGCAGTTCTCCGGGACAGGGCCTTGAGCGCTACACCTTC.

The CDR3 sequence: CASSSRTVKIYEQYF. The CDR3 DNA sequence: TGTGCCAGCAGCTCCCGGACAGTTAAAATTTACGAGCAGTACTTC. This chain connects TRBV7-9 to TRBJ2-7, with D perhaps matching TRBD1 (6 bases). Germline lookup yields CDR1 SEHNR and CDR2 FQNEAQ (reference sequence). Trimming stripped 4 bases from V and 4 bases from J, with 17 bases between. The CDR3 loop spans 15 amino acids. The whole variable domain, remainder taken from reference TRBV7-9 and TRBJ2-7, is DTGVSQNPRHKITKRGQNVTFRCDPISEHNRLYWYRQTLGQGPEFLTYFQNEAQLEKSRLLSDRFSAERPKGSFSTLEIQRTEQGDSAMYLCASSSRTVKIYEQYFGPGTRLTVT.

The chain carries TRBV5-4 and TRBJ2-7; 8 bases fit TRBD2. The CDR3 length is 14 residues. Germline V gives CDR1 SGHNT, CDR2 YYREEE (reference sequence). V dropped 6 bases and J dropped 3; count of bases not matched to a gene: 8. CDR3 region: CASTTRGADYEQYF. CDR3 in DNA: TGTGCCAGCACCACGCGGGGGGCTGACTACGAGCAGTACTTC. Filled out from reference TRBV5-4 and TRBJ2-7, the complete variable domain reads ETGVTQSPTHLIKTRGQQVTLRCSSQSGHNTVSWYQQALGQGPQFIFQYYREEENGRGNFPPRFSGLQFPNYSSELNVNALELDDSALYLCASTTRGADYEQYFGPGTRLTVT.

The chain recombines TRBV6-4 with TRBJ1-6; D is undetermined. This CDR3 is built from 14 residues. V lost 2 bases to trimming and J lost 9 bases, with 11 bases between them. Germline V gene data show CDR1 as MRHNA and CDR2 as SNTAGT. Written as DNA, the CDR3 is TGTGCCAGCAGTGACGGCGGGGATACTTCACCCCTCCACTTT. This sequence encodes CASSDGGDTSPLHF.

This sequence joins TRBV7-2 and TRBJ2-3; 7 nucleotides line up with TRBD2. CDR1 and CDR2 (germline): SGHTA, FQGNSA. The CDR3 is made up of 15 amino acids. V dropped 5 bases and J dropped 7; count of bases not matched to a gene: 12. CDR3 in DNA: TGTGCCAGCAGCAGACCCGGACTAGTTCGAAATACGCAGTATTTT. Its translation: CASSRPGLVRNTQYF.

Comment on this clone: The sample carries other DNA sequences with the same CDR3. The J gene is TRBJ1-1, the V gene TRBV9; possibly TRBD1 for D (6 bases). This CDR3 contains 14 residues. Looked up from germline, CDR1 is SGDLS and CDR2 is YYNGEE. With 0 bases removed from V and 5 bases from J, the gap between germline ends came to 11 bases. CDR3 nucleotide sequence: TGTGCCAGCAGCGTAGAGGGGGTAGGGACTGAAGCTTTCTTT. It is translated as CASSVEGVGTEAFF.